This T cell receptor (beta chain) emerged from a study of blood T cell repertoires in COVID-19. Study context: Researchers got acute and convalescent COVID-19 samples from the United States, Italy and Spain. Sources were T cells, B-cell-depleted T cells, or PBMCs; the material itself was cDNA or gDNA.

The count of this clone is one. Per the original methods: From reference gene primer amplification, estimates of nucleated cell counts were derived. Sequencing was performed with immunoSEQ multiplex PCR; in TCRdb, only in-frame clones are kept and a portion is missing. That table is the source of V, J and clone size, and D and trimming were worked out from the DNA. The repertoire consists of fewer than 250,000 clones, with roughly 80% occurring once and the leading ten covering 0.95%. CDR3 length: 15 amino acids. Germline V gene data show CDR1 as SGDLS and CDR2 as YYNGEE. The V and J ends lost 4 bases and 4 bases, in that order; junction bases with no gene match: 6.

The sequence came from a man aged 55 to 69 with COVID-19, enrolled during active disease. The rearrangement joins TRBV9 to TRBJ2-3; 10 bases are shared with TRBD1. Sequencing used peripheral blood. The CDR3 DNA reads as TGTGCCAGCAGCTCCCGGACAGGGGGGTCAGATACGCAGTATTTT. It is translated as CASSSRTGGSDTQYF.